What follows are 24 T cell receptor beta chains derived from one specimen sequenced in a study of cytomegalovirus exposure and HLA in healthy donors. The repertoire was sequenced with immunoSEQ multiplex PCR; TCRdb's copy has only in-frame clones and lacks some. The repertoire has under 200,000 clones, roughly nine tenths of them found once; the top ten carry approximately 10%. The source material was PBMCs. These receptors came from a woman under 30 in good health and CMV-seropositive.

This chain joins TRBV13 and TRBJ2-5, with D possibly being TRBD1 (6 bases). CDR1 PRHDT and CDR2 FYEKMQ come from the germline V gene (reference sequence). The CDR3 is 13 residues long. The ends were cut back, 3 bases at V and 5 bases at J, with 10 bases in the middle. The CDR3 DNA reads TGTGCCAGCAGCTTTGGGGGCACGGAGACCCAGTACTTC. Amino acid sequence: CASSFGGTETQYF.

This clone occurred a few times. This chain uses TRBV4-3 with TRBJ2-7; perhaps TRBD2 as D (5 bases). The CDR3 is 16 amino acids. The V gene lost 0 bases and the J gene lost 3 bases, with 15 bases spanning the gap. Germline V gives CDR1 LGHNA, CDR2 YSLEER. Here the CDR3 DNA reads TGCGCCAGCAGCCAAGAATCTGGAGGCAGATACTACGAGCAGTACTTC. Protein product: CASSQESGGRYYEQYF.

The sample holds a few counts of this clone. The chain carries TRBV5-1 and TRBJ2-7, with TRBD1 matching over 7 bases. The CDR3 loop spans 15 amino acids. Unmatched junction bases numbered 9, after V lost 1 base and J lost 5 bases. Germline CDR1 reads SGHRS; CDR2 reads YFSETQ. The CDR3 DNA follows: TGCGCCAGCAGCTTGCCGTTGGGGACAGACGACGAGCAGTACTTC. Its protein product is CASSLPLGTDDEQYF.

The chain combines TRBV27 with TRBJ2-5, with D possibly being TRBD2 (6 bases). V dropped 5 bases and J dropped 5 bases, with 15 bases sitting between them. The CDR3 contains 14 residues. Germline values: CDR1 MNHEY, CDR2 SMNVEV (reference sequence). The CDR3 is CASSPKVAGETQYF. The CDR3 DNA reads as TGTGCCAGCAGTCCCAAGGTCGCGGGGGAGACCCAGTACTTC.

The chain recombines TRBV6-1 with TRBJ1-4; TRBD1 matches 8 bases. Germline V lookup: CDR1 MNHNS, CDR2 SASEGT. The CDR3 totals 14 residues. V shed 4 bases and J 5 bases; nucleotides not matched to a gene: 3. Here the CDR3 DNA reads TGTGCCAGCAGTGGCGGGACAGGAAATGAAAAACTGTTTTTT. Amino acid sequence: CASSGGTGNEKLFF.

The chain has TRBV27 and TRBJ2-7; a weak D match, TRBD1 (6 bases). The germline V gene encodes CDR1 MNHEY and CDR2 SMNVEV (reference sequence). Trimming left V 5 bases short and J 2 bases short, with 13 bases between. The CDR3 contains 14 residues. The CDR3 DNA sequence: TGTGCCAGCAGTCCATCGGGACAACCCTACGAGCAGTACTTC. This codes for CASSPSGQPYEQYF.

The V call is TRBV6-1, the J call TRBJ1-4, with 8 bases fitting TRBD1. Germline V gene lookup returns CDR1 MNHNS and CDR2 SASEGT. The CDR3 has 20 amino acids. Germline trimming cut 2 bases from V and 3 bases from J; bases unmatched to any gene: 17. CDR3 coding DNA: TGTGCCAGCAGTGAAAATTCGATCGGCTTCAGGGGGCTTCCTAATGAAAAACTGTTTTTT. It is translated as CASSENSIGFRGLPNEKLFF.

The chain carries TRBV5-4 and TRBJ2-5, with 12 bases lining up with TRBD2. In germline, CDR1 is SGHNT, CDR2 YYREEE (reference sequence). The CDR3 has 16 residues. The V segment lost 4 bases and the J segment 4 bases; nucleotides outside the gene matches: 8. This CDR3 reads CASSRSLAGGGETQYF. CDR3 coding DNA: TGTGCCAGCAGCCGGTCCCTAGCGGGAGGGGGAGAGACCCAGTACTTC. The full variable domain, in which reference TRBV5-4 and TRBJ2-5 provide the parts outside the CDR3, is ETGVTQSPTHLIKTRGQQVTLRCSSQSGHNTVSWYQQALGQGPQFIFQYYREEENGRGNFPPRFSGLQFPNYSSELNVNALELDDSALYLCASSRSLAGGGETQYFGPGTRLLVL.

The V call is TRBV11-3, the J call TRBJ2-7; 11 bases map to TRBD1. In germline, CDR1 is SGHNT, CDR2 YENEEA. The CDR3 loop spans 18 amino acids. V shed 5 bases, J shed 3 bases, and the junction held 15 bases outside the gene matches. CDR3 DNA sequence: TGTGCCAGCAGCGCAAGGTTCGTATGGGGACAGGGGGTCTACGAGCAGTACTTC. It is translated as CASSARFVWGQGVYEQYF.

CDR3 DNA sequence: TGTGCCAGCAGTTACGCGACAGGGGGGGACACTGAAGCTTTCTTT. The encoded protein is CASSYATGGDTEAFF. The rearrangement joins TRBV6-6 to TRBJ1-1, with 9 bases aligning to TRBD1. Trimming took 2 bases from V and 3 from J; bases not matched to a gene: 4. Germline loops: CDR1 MNHNY, CDR2 SVGAGI (reference sequence). This CDR3 has 15 residues.

The J gene is TRBJ2-3, the V gene TRBV7-9; a weak D match, TRBD2 (6 bases). Germline values: CDR1 SEHNR, CDR2 FQNEAQ (reference sequence). This CDR3 contains 14 residues. V lost 3 bases, J lost 3 bases, and 10 bases lay in between. CDR3 in DNA: TGTGCCAGCAGCTTTAGCGGAGCTACAGATACGCAGTATTTT. Translated: CASSFSGATDTQYF.

This rearrangement joins TRBV6-6 to TRBJ1-4; 7 bases are shared with TRBD1. The CDR3 runs 15 residues. V was pared by 5 bases and J by 0 bases, with 3 bases of the junction left unmatched. Germline V gene lookup returns CDR1 MNHNY and CDR2 SVGAGI (reference sequence). The CDR3 loop reads CASSQTGTTNEKLFF. The CDR3 coding sequence is TGTGCCAGCAGTCAGACAGGGACAACTAATGAAAAACTGTTTTTT.

The rearrangement links TRBV5-4 to TRBJ2-7; TRBD2 matches at 11 bases. CDR1 is SGHNT, CDR2 YYREEE, per germline (reference sequence). This CDR3 region has 17 residues. J was trimmed by 2 bases and V by 3 bases; bases with no gene match: 10. For the CDR3, the DNA is TGTGCCAGCAGCTCCCCCGAGGGACTAGCGGCGGCCTACGAGCAGTACTTC. Translated, it gives CASSSPEGLAAAYEQYF.

The rearrangement uses TRBV15 and TRBJ2-5, with TRBD1 matching over 7 bases. The CDR3 is 15 residues long. Germline lookup yields CDR1 LNHNV and CDR2 YYDKDF (reference sequence). The J segment lost 3 bases and the V segment lost 1 base, leaving 5 bases of the junction unmatched. The CDR3 here is CATSRVGTDKETQYF. CDR3 coding DNA: TGTGCCACCAGCAGAGTTGGGACAGATAAAGAGACCCAGTACTTC.

This rearrangement joins TRBV11-3 to TRBJ2-7; TRBD2 agrees at 7 bases. The trim removed 1 base at V and 6 bases at J, leaving 3 bases unmatched. CDR1 is SGHNT, CDR2 YENEEA, per germline. The CDR3 is 13 residues long. The DNA for the CDR3 is TGTGCCAGCAGCTTAGGGGCGGGAGCCGAGCAGTACTTC. It is translated as CASSLGAGAEQYF. The full variable domain, rest sourced from reference TRBV11-3 and TRBJ2-7, is EAGVVQSPRYKIIEKKQPVAFWCNPISGHNTLYWYLQNLGQGPELLIRYENEEAVDDSQLPKDRFSAERLKGVDSTLKIQPAELGDSAVYLCASSLGAGAEQYFGPGTRLTVT.

The chain employs TRBV11-3 and TRBJ2-1; 11 bases map to TRBD2. Germline CDR1 and CDR2: SGHNT and YENEEA. The CDR3 has 15 residues. The ends lost 4 bases at V and 5 bases at J; junction bases unmatched: 4. The DNA for the CDR3 is TGTGCCAGCAGCTCACCGGGACTAGCGGACAATGAGCAGTTCTTC. As protein: CASSSPGLADNEQFF.

This clone has only a few counts. The V and J genes are TRBV19 and TRBJ1-5; 9 bases agree with TRBD1. This CDR3 contains 15 residues. V lost 4 bases to trimming and J lost 3 bases; unmatched junction nucleotides: 4. Germline V lookup: CDR1 LNHDA, CDR2 SQIVND (reference sequence). The CDR3 nucleotides are TGTGCCAGTAGTACCACAGGGGGCAACAATCAGCCCCAGCATTTT. This encodes CASSTTGGNNQPQHF.

The chain recombines TRBV19 with TRBJ2-7, with D perhaps TRBD2 (6 bases). The CDR3 runs to 13 residues. The V end lost 7 bases, the J end lost 2 bases, and 12 bases lay between the germline ends. Germline V gene sequence: CDR1 LNHDA, CDR2 SQIVND (reference sequence). CDR3 in amino acids: CASKASETYEQYF. The DNA of the CDR3 is TGTGCCAGTAAGGCTAGCGAAACCTACGAGCAGTACTTC.

The chain joins TRBV27 to TRBJ2-3, with 11 bases lining up with TRBD2. The CDR3 contains 16 residues. Unmatched junction bases numbered 7, after V lost 5 bases and J lost 3 bases. Per germline, CDR1 MNHEY and CDR2 SMNVEV (reference sequence). The CDR3 DNA reads as TGTGCCAGCAGTCGAATCCTAGCGGGAGGAACAGATACGCAGTATTTT. It is translated as CASSRILAGGTDTQYF.

The J gene is TRBJ2-1, the V gene TRBV5-6; D not certain. The CDR3 totals 14 residues. Germline-derived CDR1 and CDR2 are SGHDT and YYEEEE. V was shortened by 4 bases and J by 5 bases, with 13 bases between the two germline ends. The CDR3 region has the DNA TGTGCCAGCAGCCCTCGGAGCCGCCACAATGAGCAGTTCTTC. This gives the protein CASSPRSRHNEQFF.

The chain couples TRBV21-1 to TRBJ1-1; the table's TRBD1 call for D was not verified on the DNA. TRBV21-1 has pseudogene status. This CDR3 contains 16 residues. CDR3 sequence reads: CASSPRDRGRATEAFF. CDR3 DNA: TGTGCCAGCAGCCCCCGGGACAGGGGGAGGGCCACTGAAGCTTTCTTT.

This clone was detected only once. The rearrangement uses TRBV4-1 and TRBJ2-7; D perhaps matches TRBD1 (6 bases). The CDR3 has 13 amino acids. CDR1 is MGHRA and CDR2 is YSYEKL in the germline V gene. The V end was cut by 3 bases, the J end by 2 bases, with 8 bases between. The CDR3 here is CASSHGTTYEQYF. The DNA for the CDR3 is TGCGCCAGCAGCCACGGGACAACCTACGAGCAGTACTTC.

This chain joins TRBV13 and TRBJ2-3; D is uncertain. Germline V gene lookup returns CDR1 PRHDT and CDR2 FYEKMQ (reference sequence). Between the trimmed V and J ends, which lost 0 bases and 4 bases, there was a span of 8 bases. The length of the CDR3 is 14 residues. The CDR3 region has the DNA TGTGCCAGCAGCTTAGGCTTGTCGGCAGATACGCAGTATTTT. Translating gives CASSLGLSADTQYF. Together with reference TRBV13 and TRBJ2-3, the CDR3 gives the full variable domain: AAGVIQSPRHLIKEKRETATLKCYPIPRHDTVYWYQQGPGQDPQFLISFYEKMQSDKGSIPDRFSAQQFSDYHSELNMSSLELGDSALYFCASSLGLSADTQYFGPGTRLTVL.

A note on this clone: A read error may produce the germline difference seen at one junction end. The gene calls are TRBV7-7 and TRBJ2-2; TRBD2 might be the D (5 bases). Germline V gene data show CDR1 as SSHAT and CDR2 as FNYEAQ (reference sequence). The CDR3 extends over 16 amino acids. The CDR3 DNA is TGTGCTAGCAGCTCTACAAGTACTCGGGGCACCGGGGAGCTGTTTTTT. Its translation: CASSSTSTRGTGELFF.